These 18 T cell receptor beta chains were sequenced from one sample in a study of shared clonotypes between healthy human individuals. Naive-designated CD8 cells lacked CD45RO, were positively enriched for CCR7, and omitted terminally differentiated effector memory CD45RA+ cells. The table came from immunoSEQ multiplex PCR; TCRdb's copy has only in-frame clones and leaves some out. The sample lists 1.5 million to 2.5 million clones, roughly 95% occurring once. Sequences were obtained from naive CD8+ T cells sorted from blood. The receptor source for this set is a man between 18 and 29 years old in good health.

The chain carries TRBV7-2 and TRBJ2-7; no clear D gene. The V gene lost 7 bases and the J gene lost 5 bases, with 12 bases spanning the gap. CDR1 and CDR2 from the germline V gene are SGHTA and FQGNSA. The CDR3 is made up of 12 amino acids. The CDR3 reads CASNTQSDEQYF. In nucleotides, the CDR3 is TGTGCCAGCAACACACAGAGCGACGAGCAGTACTTC.

V is TRBV2 and J is TRBJ1-3; D perhaps matches TRBD1 (5 bases). The ends were cut back, 0 bases at V and 9 bases at J, with 24 bases in the middle. The germline CDR1 and CDR2 sequences are SNHLY and FYNNEI. The CDR3 has 18 amino acids. CDR3 protein: CASSEAFFGEGRRGTIYF. DNA for the CDR3: TGTGCCAGCAGTGAAGCCTTCTTTGGTGAGGGGCGGAGGGGCACCATATATTTT.

This chain connects TRBV28 to TRBJ1-1; D gene ambiguous. The CDR3 runs to 13 residues. Germline CDR1 is MDHEN and CDR2 is SYDVKM. V lost 11 bases and J 4 bases, leaving 17 bases between the germline ends. CDR3 protein: CASGSGVSTEAFF. The CDR3 bases are TGTGCCTCGGGCAGCGGAGTGAGCACTGAAGCTTTCTTT.

The gene calls are TRBV27 and TRBJ2-7; 9 bases map to TRBD2. Germline V gene lookup returns CDR1 MNHEY and CDR2 SMNVEV (reference sequence). After removal of 4 bases from V and 4 bases from J, the junction contained 2 bases not matched to a gene. The CDR3 spans 13 residues. In DNA form, the CDR3 reads TGTGCCAGCAGTTATAGCGGGAGATACGAGCAGTACTTC. It specifies CASSYSGRYEQYF.

Only one count was recorded for this clone. The chain joins TRBV7-8 to TRBJ2-7; 11 nucleotides line up with TRBD2. From germline, CDR1 is SGHVS and CDR2 FQNEAQ. Losses at the gene ends were 6 bases for V and 2 bases for J; bases not matched to a gene: 6. This CDR3 comprises 15 residues. CDR3 DNA sequence: TGTGCCAGCAGTTATCAGACTAGCGGGGCCTACGAGCAGTACTTC. This translates into CASSYQTSGAYEQYF.

The table lists this clone with a few counts. The rearrangement joins TRBV15 to TRBJ1-5, with D unresolved. The CDR3 extends over 15 amino acids. The germline V gene has CDR1 LNHNV and CDR2 YYDKDF (reference sequence). The V gene lost 0 bases and the J gene lost 4 bases, with 10 bases spanning the gap. The CDR3 spells CATSRDRMGNQPQHF. In DNA form, the CDR3 reads TGTGCCACCAGCAGAGATCGGATGGGGAATCAGCCCCAGCATTTT. Based on the CDR3 plus reference TRBV15 and TRBJ1-5, the full variable domain is DAMVIQNPRYQVTQFGKPVTLSCSQTLNHNVMYWYQQKSSQAPKLLFHYYDKDFNNEADTPDNFQSRRPNTSFCFLDIRSPGLGDTAMYLCATSRDRMGNQPQHFGDGTRLSIL.

V usage is TRBV28 and J usage is TRBJ1-2; unclear D gene. Trimming cost V 6 bases and J 5 bases, with 13 bases left between them. CDR3 length equals 13 residues. Germline V lookup: CDR1 MDHEN, CDR2 SYDVKM. The CDR3, as DNA: TGTGCCAGCAGCAAGAGTGGGCCATATGGCTACACCTTC. Protein: CASSKSGPYGYTF.

The V gene is TRBV5-5, the J gene TRBJ1-1; D perhaps matches TRBD1 (5 bases). The V and J ends lost 0 bases and 3 bases respectively, with 9 bases between them. Germline CDR1 is SGHKS and CDR2 is YYEKEE (reference sequence). The CDR3 sequence is 14 residues long. The CDR3 bases are TGTGCCAGCAGCTTGGAGCAGGGTTACACTGAAGCTTTCTTT. Translated, it gives CASSLEQGYTEAFF.

This clone came up once. The J gene is TRBJ2-3, the V gene TRBV4-3, with unresolved D. Per the germline V gene, CDR1 is LGHNA and CDR2 is YSLEER. Trimming removed 1 base from V and 6 bases from J, with 2 bases in between. The CDR3 consists of 11 residues. CDR3 DNA: TGCGCCAGCAGCCAAGGGGATACGCAGTATTTT. This encodes CASSQGDTQYF.

CDR3 coding DNA: TGTGCCAGCAGTATCGGATTCCCCGACTCCTACGAGCAGTACTTC. This gives the protein CASSIGFPDSYEQYF. The chain recombines TRBV6-5 with TRBJ2-7; D is uncertain. Germline assignment: CDR1 MNHEY and CDR2 SVGAGI. The CDR3 length is 15 residues. V gave up 5 bases and J gave up 0 bases, with 14 bases separating them.

This chain links TRBV27 with TRBJ2-2, with TRBD1 matching 10 bases. This CDR3 region has 15 residues. V lost 0 bases to trimming and J lost 6 bases; unmatched junction nucleotides: 1. The germline V gene has CDR1 MNHEY and CDR2 SMNVEV (reference sequence). CDR3 sequence: CASSLSGQGAGELFF. CDR3 in DNA: TGTGCCAGCAGTTTATCCGGACAGGGGGCCGGGGAGCTGTTTTTT.

The J gene is TRBJ2-1, the V gene TRBV6-5, with 12 bases lining up with TRBD2. The junction had 6 bases not matched to a gene; V was cut back by 0 bases and J by 9 bases. Germline assignment: CDR1 MNHEY and CDR2 SVGAGI. This CDR3 is built from 16 residues. The CDR3 region is CASSYSNGLAGSEQFF. The CDR3 DNA is TGTGCCAGCAGTTACTCGAATGGACTAGCGGGAAGTGAGCAGTTCTTC.

This chain links TRBV30 with TRBJ2-3, with 12 bases matching TRBD1. In germline, CDR1 is GTSNPN, CDR2 SVGIG (reference sequence). The junction had 7 bases not matched to a gene; V was cut back by 2 bases and J by 4 bases. The CDR3 spans 16 residues. The CDR3 DNA follows: TGTGCCTGGAGTCTCACCGGGACAGGGGGCGCAGATACGCAGTATTTT. This encodes CAWSLTGTGGADTQYF.

This CDR3 reads CASSAGTGIAYEQYF. The CDR3 DNA sequence: TGTGCCAGCAGTGCGGGGACAGGGATCGCCTACGAGCAGTACTTC. The gene calls are TRBV2 and TRBJ2-7; 9 positions match TRBD1. Unmatched junction bases numbered 6, after V lost 4 bases and J lost 2 bases. The CDR3 extends over 15 amino acids. CDR1 SNHLY and CDR2 FYNNEI come from the germline V gene.

Regarding this clone: In the same sample, other DNA sequences code for this CDR3. The chain carries TRBV11-2 and TRBJ2-3, with 10 bases that match TRBD2. The CDR3 contains 15 residues. CDR1 SGHAT and CDR2 FQNNGV come from the germline V gene. Trimming cost V 3 bases and J 1 base; bases outside gene matches: 1. CDR3: CASSLLAGGTDTQYF. The CDR3 DNA follows: TGTGCCAGCAGCTTGCTAGCGGGGGGCACAGATACGCAGTATTTT.

This CDR3 reads CASSSVGSYNSPLHF. In DNA form, the CDR3 reads TGTGCCAGCAGCTCCGTTGGGTCCTATAATTCACCCCTCCACTTT. The gene calls are TRBV5-6 and TRBJ1-6; D ambiguous. This CDR3 contains 15 residues. The germline CDR1 and CDR2 sequences are SGHDT and YYEEEE. The V and J ends lost 3 bases and 1 base respectively, with 8 bases between them.

In its sample, this clone was seen once. This chain links TRBV9 with TRBJ2-1, with TRBD2 as a possible D gene (6 bases). Germline lookup yields CDR1 SGDLS and CDR2 YYNGEE. Trimming took 4 bases from V and 2 from J, leaving 16 bases between them. CDR3 length equals 16 residues. The CDR3 bases are TGTGCCAGCAGCCCCTACGGGGGTTCTACCTACAATGAGCAGTTCTTC. Translation gives CASSPYGGSTYNEQFF.

The J gene is TRBJ2-1, the V gene TRBV2; TRBD2 matches at 9 bases. CDR3 length: 14 residues. Germline assignment: CDR1 SNHLY and CDR2 FYNNEI. With V trimmed by 4 bases and J by 4 bases, 2 bases remained unmatched. The CDR3 sequence: CASSASGVYNEQFF. The CDR3 bases are TGTGCCAGCAGTGCTAGCGGGGTATACAATGAGCAGTTCTTC. Together with reference TRBV2 and TRBJ2-1, the CDR3 gives the full variable domain: EPEVTQTPSHQVTQMGQEVILRCVPISNHLYFYWYRQILGQKVEFLVSFYNNEISEKSEIFDDQFSVERPDGSNFTLKIRSTKLEDSAMYFCASSASGVYNEQFFGPGTRLTVL.